The 27 T cell receptor beta chains in this list originate from one sample, sequenced in a study of CD8 T cells in Susac syndrome. The RNA input was 0.5 to 1 ug, and it was reverse transcribed with random hexamers. In TCRdb, the immunoSEQ multiplex PCR reads were re-called with MiXCR into one record per CDR3 protein. The table shows about 47,000 distinct CDR3 sequences, with 85% to 95% occurring only once. The specimen sequenced was CD8+ T cells from PBMCs. The receptors stem from a human donor in good health.

The chain uses TRBV20-1 and TRBJ2-1, with D uncertain. This CDR3 is 11 amino acids long. V was trimmed by 3 bases and J by 4 bases, leaving 4 bases between them. CDR1 is DFQATT, CDR2 SNEGSKA, per germline (reference sequence). The CDR3 here is CSAREYNEQFF. Written as DNA, the CDR3 is TGCAGTGCTAGGGAGTACAATGAGCAGTTCTTC.

The genes are TRBV3-1 and TRBJ1-1; 7 bases agree with TRBD1. Germline assignment: CDR1 LGHDT and CDR2 YNNKEL (reference sequence). V trimming: 4 bases; J trimming: 4 bases; junction bases outside the gene matches: 12. The CDR3 totals 16 residues. This CDR3 is CASSRAEGAVATEAFF. Here the CDR3 DNA reads TGTGCCAGCAGCCGTGCTGAGGGGGCTGTGGCCACTGAAGCTTTCTTT.

This chain uses TRBV7-9 with TRBJ2-7, with 7 bases that match TRBD1. Unmatched junction bases numbered 7, after V lost 5 bases and J lost 3 bases. This CDR3 spans 14 amino acids. CDR1 and CDR2 from the germline V gene are SEHNR and FQNEAQ (reference sequence). This CDR3 reads CASSQTGQNYEQYF. CDR3 DNA sequence: TGTGCCAGCAGCCAAACGGGACAGAACTACGAGCAGTACTTC.

This chain uses TRBV5-1 with TRBJ2-5, with 8 bases that match TRBD1. Germline trimming cut 4 bases from V and 5 bases from J; bases unmatched to any gene: 13. Germline V lookup: CDR1 SGHRS, CDR2 YFSETQ. The CDR3 has 16 amino acids. The CDR3 DNA is TGCGCCAGCAGCCCGACCGGGACAGGAGGGTTGGAGACCCAGTACTTC. Residues: CASSPTGTGGLETQYF.

This clonotype was detected only once. J is TRBJ2-1 and V is TRBV7-9, with 13 bases identical to TRBD2. This CDR3 is built from 18 residues. CDR1 is SEHNR, CDR2 FQNEAQ, per germline (reference sequence). The V and J ends lost 5 bases and 1 base, in that order; junction bases with no gene match: 8. In DNA form, the CDR3 reads TGTGCCAGCAGCGCTAGACTAGCGGGAGGTCGTTCCTACAATGAGCAGTTCTTC. This sequence encodes CASSARLAGGRSYNEQFF. Together with reference TRBV7-9 and TRBJ2-1, the CDR3 gives the full variable domain: DTGVSQNPRHKITKRGQNVTFRCDPISEHNRLYWYRQTLGQGPEFLTYFQNEAQLEKSRLLSDRFSAERPKGSFSTLEIQRTEQGDSAMYLCASSARLAGGRSYNEQFFGPGTRLTVL.

The CDR3 DNA reads TGTGCCAGCACCGCTTGGACGGGACAAAACTATGGCTACACCTTC. It translates to CASTAWTGQNYGYTF. The rearrangement uses TRBV5-4 and TRBJ1-2, with D perhaps TRBD1 (6 bases). Germline V gene lookup returns CDR1 SGHNT and CDR2 YYREEE (reference sequence). This CDR3 has 15 residues. V was cut by 6 bases and J by 2 bases, with 17 bases left in between.

V and J are TRBV30 and TRBJ2-1; D possibly corresponds to TRBD1 (5 bases). CDR3 size: 17 residues. Germline loops: CDR1 GTSNPN, CDR2 SVGIG (reference sequence). Trimming shortened V by 0 bases and J by 4 bases, and 19 bases separated the two germline ends. This CDR3 reads CAWSVGAFGRAYNEQFF. CDR3 DNA sequence: TGTGCCTGGAGTGTAGGGGCATTTGGACGAGCATACAATGAGCAGTTCTTC.

The chain uses TRBV12-3 or TRBV12-4 and TRBJ2-7; 8 bases agree with TRBD2. The CDR3 has 14 amino acids. The junction had 3 bases not matched to a gene; V was cut back by 3 bases and J by 2 bases. The CDR3 DNA follows: TGTGCCAGCAGTTTGAGCGGGAGACCCTACGAGCAGTACTTC. Translation: CASSLSGRPYEQYF.

V is TRBV5-1 and J is TRBJ1-2; perhaps TRBD1 as D (5 bases). The CDR3 runs to 15 residues. From germline, CDR1 is SGHRS and CDR2 YFSETQ. The ends were cut back, 4 bases at V and 6 bases at J, with 19 bases in the middle. This CDR3 is CASSLRRGFLNGYTF. The CDR3 nucleotides are TGCGCCAGCAGCCTCCGGCGGGGGTTTCTGAATGGCTACACCTTC.

This clonotype was seen once. The rearrangement links TRBV5-1 to TRBJ2-7, with 9 bases matching TRBD1. The CDR3 runs 13 residues. The junction had 3 bases not matched to a gene; V was cut back by 4 bases and J by 4 bases. Germline assignment: CDR1 SGHRS and CDR2 YFSETQ. The CDR3 sequence: CASSEDRGYEQYF. The DNA for the CDR3 is TGCGCCAGCAGCGAGGACAGGGGATACGAGCAGTACTTC.

This sequence joins TRBV27 and TRBJ2-1; either TRBD1 or TRBD2 may supply D (5 bases each). V lost 8 bases and J 8 bases, leaving 16 bases between the germline ends. CDR1 MNHEY and CDR2 SMNVEV come from the germline V gene (reference sequence). CDR3 length: 13 residues. CDR3 amino acids: CASRDGWSDEQFF. The CDR3 DNA is TGTGCCAGCCGGGACGGTTGGAGTGATGAGCAGTTCTTC.

The chain joins TRBV19 to TRBJ1-2; no firm D call. The CDR3 sequence is 15 residues long. Trimming took off 2 bases at V and 6 bases at J, with 16 bases between the two ends. Germline CDR1 reads LNHDA; CDR2 reads SQIVND (reference sequence). The CDR3 DNA reads as TGTGCCAGTAGTATACGAAGGGTAGGGATGGATGGCTACACCTTC. Encoded protein: CASSIRRVGMDGYTF.

V gene TRBV3-1 combines with J gene TRBJ2-3, with a possible D match to TRBD2 (6 bases). The germline V and J ends were trimmed by 4 bases and 4 bases, with 18 bases remaining between them. The germline V gene encodes CDR1 LGHDT and CDR2 YNNKEL (reference sequence). The CDR3 spans 16 residues. CDR3 nucleotide sequence: TGTGCCAGCAGCCCCCGGCCCGGAAGGGAGGCAGATACGCAGTATTTT. The encoded protein is CASSPRPGREADTQYF.

This clonotype was seen just once. The chain carries TRBV12-3 or TRBV12-4 and TRBJ2-1, with D tentatively TRBD2 (5 bases). The CDR3 is 13 residues long. Trimming stripped 9 bases from V and 1 base from J, with 10 bases between. CDR3 sequence reads: CASESGSYNEQFF. CDR3 sequence (DNA): TGTGCCAGTGAATCGGGGTCCTACAATGAGCAGTTCTTC.

The rearrangement uses TRBV30 and TRBJ1-4; no clear D gene. The V end lost 4 bases, the J end lost 0 bases, and 9 bases lay between the germline ends. Looked up from germline, CDR1 is GTSNPN and CDR2 is SVGIG (reference sequence). The CDR3 has 14 amino acids. For the CDR3, the DNA is TGTGCCTGGAACGAGGCATCAACTAATGAAAAACTGTTTTTT. Residues: CAWNEASTNEKLFF.

As regards this clonotype: An end of the junction differs from the germline gene, which may be a read error. The V call is TRBV5-1, the J call TRBJ2-7, with TRBD1 identical over 7 bases. Germline V CDR1 and CDR2: SGHRS, YFSETQ. The length of the CDR3 is 15 residues. CDR3: CASGDGNRGSHEQYF. The CDR3 DNA reads as TGCGCCAGCGGGGACGGGAACAGGGGCTCCCACGAGCAGTACTTC. The variable domain in full, completed from reference TRBV5-1 and TRBJ2-7, reads KAGVTQTPRYLIKTRGQQVTLSCSPISGHRSVSWYQQTPGQGLQFLFEYFSETQRNKGNFPGRFSGRQFSNSRSEMNVSTLELGDSALYLCASGDGNRGSHEQYFGPGTRLTVT.

This chain uses TRBV20-1 with TRBJ2-5; D may be TRBD1 or TRBD2 (6 bases each). The germline CDR1 and CDR2 sequences are DFQATT and SNEGSKA (reference sequence). The CDR3 length is 15 residues. Trimming shortened V by 0 bases and J by 2 bases, and 13 bases separated the two germline ends. This CDR3 reads CSARDLRRGQETQYF. The CDR3 DNA sequence: TGCAGTGCTAGAGATCTGAGGAGGGGGCAAGAGACCCAGTACTTC.

This sequence joins TRBV9 and TRBJ1-2; a weak D match, TRBD1 (6 bases). With 2 bases removed from V and 5 bases from J, the gap between germline ends came to 13 bases. The germline V gene encodes CDR1 SGDLS and CDR2 YYNGEE. The CDR3 runs 14 residues. CDR3: CASSVGQSSYGYTF. DNA for the CDR3: TGTGCCAGCAGCGTCGGACAGTCTTCGTATGGCTACACCTTC.

The V gene is TRBV4-3, the J gene TRBJ2-4; 9 bases are a match to TRBD2. In germline, CDR1 is LGHNA, CDR2 YSLEER. V lost 0 bases to trimming and J lost 9 bases; unmatched junction nucleotides: 9. This CDR3 comprises 16 residues. This chain's CDR3 is CASSQDWLAGAPIQYF. CDR3 DNA sequence: TGCGCCAGCAGCCAAGATTGGTTAGCGGGAGCACCCATTCAGTACTTC.

The CDR3 nucleotides are TGTGCCAGCAGTGACAATGTAGTCTGGGAGCAGTTCTTC. Encoded protein: CASSDNVVWEQFF. The V and J genes are TRBV2 and TRBJ2-1; D remains ambiguous. The V gene's germline CDR1 is SNHLY and CDR2 FYNNEI. The CDR3 is 13 residues long. The V end was cut by 3 bases, the J end by 10 bases, with 13 bases between. The entire variable domain, with the rest obtained from reference TRBV2 and TRBJ2-1, is as follows: EPEVTQTPSHQVTQMGQEVILRCVPISNHLYFYWYRQILGQKVEFLVSFYNNEISEKSEIFDDQFSVERPDGSNFTLKIRSTKLEDSAMYFCASSDNVVWEQFFGPGTRLTVL.

This chain joins TRBV14 and TRBJ1-3; D is uncertain. The V gene's germline CDR1 is SGHDN and CDR2 FVKESK. Trimming left V 1 base short and J 11 bases short, with 12 bases between. This CDR3 spans 13 amino acids. CDR3 loop: CASSQGVMLPIYF. The CDR3 DNA sequence: TGTGCCAGCAGCCAAGGGGTAATGCTACCCATATATTTT.

The rearrangement uses TRBV13 and TRBJ2-7; 7 bases line up with TRBD1. The CDR3 totals 14 residues. The V and J ends lost 8 bases and 0 bases, in that order; junction bases with no gene match: 7. Per germline, CDR1 PRHDT and CDR2 FYEKMQ (reference sequence). CDR3 sequence: CASGERDSSYEQYF. For the CDR3, the DNA is TGTGCCAGCGGGGAGAGGGACAGCTCCTACGAGCAGTACTTC.

The chain joins TRBV27 to TRBJ2-1; D unclear. There are 11 residues in the CDR3. Trimming removed 8 bases at V and 9 bases at J, with 11 bases between. CDR1 and CDR2 (germline): MNHEY, SMNVEV (reference sequence). This CDR3 reads CASLRSGEQFF. The DNA of the CDR3 is TGTGCCAGCTTACGGTCGGGTGAGCAGTTCTTC.

This clonotype was observed a single time. The V gene is TRBV12-3 or TRBV12-4, the J gene TRBJ2-4; D not certain. The CDR3 length is 11 residues. With 3 bases removed from V and 9 bases from J, the gap between germline ends came to 6 bases. In DNA, the CDR3 is TGTGCCAGCAGTTTTGATGGCATTCAGTACTTC. Translation: CASSFDGIQYF.

The genes are TRBV7-9 and TRBJ2-1; the match to TRBD2 covers 9 bases. The CDR3 has 16 amino acids. The ends lost 5 bases at V and 3 bases at J; junction bases unmatched: 8. Germline V gene data show CDR1 as SEHNR and CDR2 as FQNEAQ (reference sequence). In nucleotides, the CDR3 is TGTGCCAGCAGCCCCGTAGCGGGAGCCGGCTACAATGAGCAGTTCTTC. Encoded protein: CASSPVAGAGYNEQFF.

This sequence joins TRBV4-2 and TRBJ2-1, with D unresolved. The V gene lost 0 bases and the J gene lost 0 bases, with 9 bases spanning the gap. CDR3 size: 16 residues. Looked up from germline, CDR1 is LGHNA and CDR2 is YNFKEQ. CDR3 amino acids: CASSQEWDSSYNEQFF. The CDR3 nucleotides are TGTGCCAGCAGCCAAGAGTGGGATAGCTCCTACAATGAGCAGTTCTTC.

The chain couples TRBV7-9 to TRBJ1-5; 7 nucleotides match TRBD1. The CDR3 is 18 amino acids. Germline CDR1 and CDR2: SEHNR and FQNEAQ (reference sequence). Trimming took 1 base from V and 3 from J; bases not matched to a gene: 12. The CDR3 nucleotides are TGTGCCAGCAGCTTAGGGCGCCTAGGACAGGACCCCAATCAGCCCCAGCATTTT. It codes for CASSLGRLGQDPNQPQHF. The whole variable domain, filled in from reference TRBV7-9 and TRBJ1-5, reads DTGVSQNPRHKITKRGQNVTFRCDPISEHNRLYWYRQTLGQGPEFLTYFQNEAQLEKSRLLSDRFSAERPKGSFSTLEIQRTEQGDSAMYLCASSLGRLGQDPNQPQHFGDGTRLSIL.